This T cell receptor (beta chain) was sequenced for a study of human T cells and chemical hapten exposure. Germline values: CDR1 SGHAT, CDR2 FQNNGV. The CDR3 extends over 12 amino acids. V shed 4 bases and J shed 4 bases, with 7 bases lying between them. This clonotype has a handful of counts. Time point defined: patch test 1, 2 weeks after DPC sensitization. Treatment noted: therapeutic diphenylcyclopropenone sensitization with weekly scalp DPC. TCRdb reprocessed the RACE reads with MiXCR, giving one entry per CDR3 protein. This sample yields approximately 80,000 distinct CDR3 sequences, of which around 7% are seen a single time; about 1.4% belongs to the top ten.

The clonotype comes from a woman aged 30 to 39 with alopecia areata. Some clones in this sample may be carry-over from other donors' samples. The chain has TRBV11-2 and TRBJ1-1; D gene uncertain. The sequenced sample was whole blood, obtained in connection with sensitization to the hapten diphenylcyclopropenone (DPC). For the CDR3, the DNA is TGTGCCAGCAGCTCGCTTATCACTGAAGCTTTCTTT. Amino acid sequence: CASSSLITEAFF.